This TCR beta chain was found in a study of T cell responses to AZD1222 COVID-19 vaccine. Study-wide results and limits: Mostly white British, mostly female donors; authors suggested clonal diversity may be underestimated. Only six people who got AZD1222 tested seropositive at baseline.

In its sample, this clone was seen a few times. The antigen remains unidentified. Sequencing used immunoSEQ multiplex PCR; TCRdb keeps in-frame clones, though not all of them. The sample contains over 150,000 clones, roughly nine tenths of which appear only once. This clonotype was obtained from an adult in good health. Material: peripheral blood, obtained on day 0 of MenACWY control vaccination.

CDR3 protein: CASSQGGGSQPQHF. The CDR3 nucleotides read TGTGCCAGCAGCCAAGGGGGGGGAAGTCAGCCCCAGCATTTT. The rearrangement links TRBV3-1 (or the pseudogene TRBV3-2) to TRBJ1-5; possibly TRBD1 for D (5 bases). The CDR3 extends over 14 amino acids. CDR1 and CDR2 from the germline V gene are LGHDT and YNNKEL (reference sequence). The V end lost 1 base, the J end lost 6 bases, and 10 bases lay between the germline ends.